These T cell receptor beta chains were read from a single sample in a study of T-cell reconstitution after alpha-beta-depleted transplantation in children. TCRdb re-derived calls from the PCR reads in MiXCR, one entry per CDR3 protein. The table shows about a million distinct CDR3 sequences, with less than 30% occurring only once. The sample here was PBMCs, mostly from graft donor cells, taken 360 days after TCRalphabeta/CD19-depleted stem cell transplant. Every receptor here comes from a boy less than two years old who had a stem cell transplant for SCID, so the T cells may come from the graft donor. Each CDR3 is given with its conserved first and last residue. The order of the fields is CDR3 length, clone size, D gene, V gene, J gene, CDR3 DNA, CDR3 protein. The D gene is left open where the match is weak. Expanded clones get a size class; other rows say once, few or many, or leave the size out.

>15|-|TRBD1|TRBV7-2|TRBJ2-1
TGTGCCAGCAGCTTAAGAGGGACAGCGCCCAATGAGCAGTTCTTC
CASSLRGTAPNEQFF
>13|-|TRBD1|TRBV6-2/TRBV6-3|TRBJ1-6
TGTGCCAGCACGGACAGGGGAAATTCACCCCTCCACTTT
CASTDRGNSPLHF
>15|-|-|TRBV20-1|TRBJ2-7
TGCAGTGCTAGAGACCCCGGGACTCGTTCCAACGAGCAGTACTTC
CSARDPGTRSNEQYF
>15|-|-|TRBV28|TRBJ2-4
TGTGCCAGCATGGGGGGTGATCTAGCCAAAAACATTCAGTACTTC
CASMGGDLAKNIQYF
>15|few|TRBD1|TRBV28|TRBJ1-6
TGTGCCAGCAGCAGGACAGGGTCGTATAATTCACCCCTCCACTTT
CASSRTGSYNSPLHF
>15|-|-|TRBV12-3/TRBV12-4|TRBJ1-1
TGTGCCAGCAGCCCTTACGGGGGAGGGGGCACTGAAGCTTTCTTT
CASSPYGGGGTEAFF
>17|-|-|TRBV12-3/TRBV12-4|TRBJ1-3
TGTGCCAGCAGTCCAAGAGACACAGGGAGCTCTGGAAACACCATATATTTT
CASSPRDTGSSGNTIYF
>16|-|TRBD1|TRBV20-1|TRBJ1-1
TGCAGTGCCGGAGGGGACAGGGATAAATTAAACACTGAAGCTTTCTTT
CSAGGDRDKLNTEAFF
>17|-|TRBD1|TRBV24-1|TRBJ2-6
TGTGCCACCGGGACAGGAAAACTCGGCTCTGGGGCCAACGTCCTGACTTTC
CATGTGKLGSGANVLTF
>13|-|-|TRBV7-2|TRBJ2-5
TGTGCCAGCAGCTTAGCGATAGAAGAGACCCAGTACTTC
CASSLAIEETQYF
>11|few|-|TRBV20-1|TRBJ2-3
TGCAGTGTTCGGTCCACAGATACGCAGTATTTT
CSVRSTDTQYF
>13|few|-|TRBV3-1|TRBJ2-7
TGTGCCAGCAGCCACAGGACAGCCTACGAGCAGTACTTC
CASSHRTAYEQYF
>17|-|TRBD1|TRBV5-1|TRBJ1-2
TGCGCCAGCAGCTCGGGCGCCGGGACAGGGTTTATCTATGGCTACACCTTC
CASSSGAGTGFIYGYTF
>16|-|TRBD1|TRBV4-2|TRBJ2-7
TGTGCCAGCAGCCAAGATTGGGGGACAGGGGTCTACGAGCAGTACTTC
CASSQDWGTGVYEQYF
>12|-|TRBD1|TRBV29-1|TRBJ2-7
TGCAGCGTTCTGGGACAGGGATCCGAGCAGTACTTC
CSVLGQGSEQYF
>15|-|-|TRBV5-1|TRBJ1-2
TGCGCCAGCAGCTTGACGGGCAGGGATTTCTATGGCTACACCTTC
CASSLTGRDFYGYTF
>15|-|-|TRBV5-1|TRBJ1-2
TGCGCCAGCAGCTTAGCGGGACGTCAGAACTATGGCTACACCTTC
CASSLAGRQNYGYTF
>14|few|-|TRBV4-3|TRBJ2-2
TGCGCCAGCAGGCGGCAGGGGACAACCGGGGAGCTGTTTTTT
CASRRQGTTGELFF
>14|few|-|TRBV5-1|TRBJ1-2
TGCGCCAGCAGCTTGACAGAGCTATCGTATGGCTACACCTTC
CASSLTELSYGYTF
>14|few|TRBD2|TRBV24-1|TRBJ2-1
TGTGCCACCACAGGCGGGGGGGTCGACAATGAGCAGTTCTTC
CATTGGGVDNEQFF
>16|-|TRBD1|TRBV19|TRBJ2-5
TGTGCCGGTAGGCCGGGGTCGGGACAGGGGGAAGAGACCCAGTACTTC
CAGRPGSGQGEETQYF
>15|-|TRBD1|TRBV5-1|TRBJ2-7
TGCGCCAGCAGCTGGGGGACAGGGGATTCCTACGAGCAGTACTTC
CASSWGTGDSYEQYF
>12|-|-|TRBV28|TRBJ1-2
TGTGCCAGCAGCCAGGGGAGGAAAGGCTACACCTTC
CASSQGRKGYTF
>16|-|TRBD1|TRBV27|TRBJ2-1
TGTGCCAGCAGTTTAGTTAGGACAGGGGTATACAATGAGCAGTTCTTC
CASSLVRTGVYNEQFF
>11|-|-|TRBV5-1|TRBJ2-3
TGCGCCAGCAGGGTCACAGATACGCAGTATTTT
CASRVTDTQYF
>13|few|TRBD1|TRBV28|TRBJ1-5
TGTGCCAGCAGCTCCCGACAGGGGTGGCCCCAGCATTTT
CASSSRQGWPQHF
>14|many|TRBD2|TRBV13|TRBJ2-5
TGTGCCAGCAGCTTCGGGACTACCCAAGAGACCCAGTACTTC
CASSFGTTQETQYF
>16|-|-|TRBV12-5|TRBJ2-2
TGTGCTAGTGGTGTACGAGAGGGAAGCAACACCGGGGAGCTGTTTTTT
CASGVREGSNTGELFF
>14|-|-|TRBV30|TRBJ1-6
TGTGCCTGGAGTGTACGGAGGGCGCGTTTCACCCTCCACTTT
CAWSVRRARFTLHF
>15|-|TRBD2|TRBV5-1|TRBJ2-3
TGCGCCAGCAGCAGAATAGCGGGGGGGCCGGATACGCAGTATTTT
CASSRIAGGPDTQYF
>14|-|-|TRBV28|TRBJ2-2
TGTGCCAGCAGCCTTATTCCGCCGGCCGGGGAGCTGTTTTTT
CASSLIPPAGELFF
>17|-|TRBD1|TRBV6-1|TRBJ1-1
TGTGCCAGCAGCCCCGACCAGACAGGGGGCGGGGGGACTGAAGCTTTCTTT
CASSPDQTGGGGTEAFF
>15|-|-|TRBV29-1|TRBJ1-1
TGCAGCGTTGAAGATCGAGGATTCCCCGACACTGAAGCTTTCTTT
CSVEDRGFPDTEAFF
>17|few|TRBD2|TRBV4-3|TRBJ2-1
TGCGCCAGCAGCCAAGTTACCCTAGCGGGGGACTCCAATGAGCAGTTCTTC
CASSQVTLAGDSNEQFF
>15|few|-|TRBV6-2/TRBV6-3|TRBJ1-1
TGTGCCAGCAGCCCCGGGTCACCCCGGAACACTGAAGCTTTCTTT
CASSPGSPRNTEAFF